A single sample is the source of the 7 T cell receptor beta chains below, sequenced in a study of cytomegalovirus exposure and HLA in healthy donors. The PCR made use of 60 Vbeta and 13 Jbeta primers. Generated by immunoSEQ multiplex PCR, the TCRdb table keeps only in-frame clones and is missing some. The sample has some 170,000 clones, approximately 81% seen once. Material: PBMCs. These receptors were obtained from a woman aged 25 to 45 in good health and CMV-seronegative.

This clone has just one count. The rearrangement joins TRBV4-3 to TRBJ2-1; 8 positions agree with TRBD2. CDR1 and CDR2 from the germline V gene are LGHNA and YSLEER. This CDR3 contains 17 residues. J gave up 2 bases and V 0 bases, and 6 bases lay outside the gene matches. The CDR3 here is CASSQDTLSGAYNEQFF. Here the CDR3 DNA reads TGCGCCAGCAGCCAAGATACCCTTAGCGGGGCCTACAATGAGCAGTTCTTC.

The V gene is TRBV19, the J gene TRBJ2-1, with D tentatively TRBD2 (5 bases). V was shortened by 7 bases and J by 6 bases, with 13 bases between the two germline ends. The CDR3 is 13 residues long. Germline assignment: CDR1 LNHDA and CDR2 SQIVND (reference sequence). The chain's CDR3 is CASKTSRSNEQFF. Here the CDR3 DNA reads TGTGCCAGTAAAACTAGTAGAAGCAATGAGCAGTTCTTC.

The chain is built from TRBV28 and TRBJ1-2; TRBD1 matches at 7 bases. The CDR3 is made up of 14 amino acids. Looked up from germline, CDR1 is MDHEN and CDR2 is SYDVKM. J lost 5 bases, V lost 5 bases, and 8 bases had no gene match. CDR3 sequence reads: CASSKPDRVYGYTF. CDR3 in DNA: TGTGCCAGCAGTAAGCCCGACAGGGTTTATGGCTACACCTTC.

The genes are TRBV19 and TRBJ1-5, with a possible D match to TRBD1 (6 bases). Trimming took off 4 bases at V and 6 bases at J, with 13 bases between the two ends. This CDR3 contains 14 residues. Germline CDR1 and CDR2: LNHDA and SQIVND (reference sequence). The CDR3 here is CASSNQQGFQPQHF. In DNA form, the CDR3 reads TGTGCCAGTAGTAATCAACAGGGATTTCAGCCCCAGCATTTT.

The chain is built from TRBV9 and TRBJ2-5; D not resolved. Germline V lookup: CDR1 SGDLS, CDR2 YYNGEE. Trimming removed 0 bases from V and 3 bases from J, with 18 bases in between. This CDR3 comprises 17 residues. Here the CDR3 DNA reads TGTGCCAGCAGCGTAGTTTGGAGAAAAAAGGTCGAAGAGACCCAGTACTTC. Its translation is CASSVVWRKKVEETQYF.

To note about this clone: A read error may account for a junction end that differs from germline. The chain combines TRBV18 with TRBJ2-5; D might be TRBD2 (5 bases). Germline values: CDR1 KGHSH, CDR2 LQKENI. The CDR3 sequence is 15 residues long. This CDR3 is CASSSGNTPQETQHF. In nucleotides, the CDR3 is TGTGCCAGCTCATCCGGGAATACACCCCAAGAGACCCAGCACTTC.

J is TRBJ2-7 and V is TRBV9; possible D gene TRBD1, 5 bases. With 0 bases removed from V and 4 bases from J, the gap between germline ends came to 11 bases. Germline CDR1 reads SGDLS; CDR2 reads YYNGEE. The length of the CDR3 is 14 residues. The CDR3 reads CASSVAGLGYEQYF. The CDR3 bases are TGTGCCAGCAGCGTAGCAGGGTTAGGATACGAGCAGTACTTC. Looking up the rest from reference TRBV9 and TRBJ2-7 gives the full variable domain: DSGVTQTPKHLITATGQRVTLRCSPRSGDLSVYWYQQSLDQGLQFLIQYYNGEERAKGNILERFSAQQFPDLHSELNLSSLELGDSALYFCASSVAGLGYEQYFGPGTRLTVT.